Listed here are 20 T cell receptor beta chains from one sample, sequenced in a study of vaccination effects on CD4 cells after COVID-19. No antigen is known for these receptors. Repertoires were generated with immunoSEQ multiplex PCR, while TCRdb's copy carries only in-frame clones and drops some. The sample yields about 24,000 clones, around three quarters seen once. Antigen-specific CD4+ T cell clonotypes were called by their expansion after viral peptide-pool culture in ViraFEST. CD4+ T cell isolation took place after less than 13 days of culture. Previously uninfected by SARS-CoV-2, the vaccine recipients also showed negative nucleocapsid antibodies. The sample in question was CD4+ T cells from PBMCs cultured with HCoV-NL63 spike peptides, obtained before COVID-19 vaccination. These TCRs come from a human donor who received a COVID-19 vaccine.

The chain uses TRBV7-6 and TRBJ2-2; no reliable D call. The CDR3 length is 16 residues. Germline assignment: CDR1 SGHVS and CDR2 FNYEAQ. Trimming took 1 base from V and 7 from J, leaving 16 bases between them. The CDR3 bases are TGTGCCAGCAGCTTAGGGCGGCTGGTTCAGAACGGGGAGCTGTTTTTT. It specifies CASSLGRLVQNGELFF.

Only a few counts were recorded for this clone. This chain connects TRBV3-1 (or the pseudogene TRBV3-2) to TRBJ1-2, with D uncertain. V gave up 3 bases and J gave up 0 bases, with 14 bases separating them. CDR1 is LGHDT, CDR2 YNNKEL, per germline (reference sequence). The CDR3 has 16 amino acids. The chain's CDR3 is CASSQGQVGPNYGYTF. The CDR3 coding sequence is TGTGCCAGCAGCCAGGGCCAGGTCGGACCTAACTATGGCTACACCTTC.

J is TRBJ2-2 and V is TRBV7-8, with D unclear. V lost 1 base and J 0 bases, leaving 6 bases between the germline ends. Germline CDR1 SGHVS, CDR2 FQNEAQ. The CDR3 covers 15 residues. CDR3 residues: CASSLGPSNTGELFF. Written as DNA, the CDR3 is TGTGCCAGCAGCTTAGGGCCATCGAACACCGGGGAGCTGTTTTTT. Looking up the rest from reference TRBV7-8 and TRBJ2-2 gives the full variable domain: GAGVSQSPRYKVAKRGQDVALRCDPISGHVSLFWYQQALGQGPEFLTYFQNEAQLDKSGLPSDRFFAERPEGSVSTLKIQRTQQEDSAVYLCASSLGPSNTGELFFGEGSRLTVL.

V and J are TRBV3-1 (or the pseudogene TRBV3-2) and TRBJ2-5; D remains unclear. The CDR3 extends over 16 amino acids. V was trimmed by 0 bases and J by 2 bases, leaving 13 bases between them. Germline-derived CDR1 and CDR2 are LGHDT and YNNKEL (reference sequence). The CDR3 DNA is TGTGCCAGCAGCCAAGATCTGGAACAGTTACAAGAGACCCAGTACTTC. Translated: CASSQDLEQLQETQYF.

In its sample, this clone was seen a few times. V gene TRBV10-3 combines with J gene TRBJ1-3; D is undetermined. Germline-derived CDR1 and CDR2 are ENHRY and SYGVKD. V was shortened by 8 bases and J by 3 bases, with 5 bases between the two germline ends. The CDR3 extends over 11 amino acids. The CDR3 DNA reads as TGTGCCATCTTGGGTGGAAACACCATATATTTT. Amino acids: CAILGGNTIYF.

The chain links TRBV5-1 to TRBJ1-1; tentative D call: TRBD1 (6 bases). This CDR3 contains 14 residues. Germline V gene lookup returns CDR1 SGHRS and CDR2 YFSETQ. V lost 4 bases and J 1 base, leaving 11 bases between the germline ends. CDR3 region: CASSGTQGNTEAFF. The CDR3 DNA reads TGCGCCAGCAGCGGAACACAGGGGAACACTGAAGCTTTCTTT. Full variable domain (rest looked up from reference TRBV5-1 and TRBJ1-1): KAGVTQTPRYLIKTRGQQVTLSCSPISGHRSVSWYQQTPGQGLQFLFEYFSETQRNKGNFPGRFSGRQFSNSRSEMNVSTLELGDSALYLCASSGTQGNTEAFFGQGTRLTVV.

The chain carries TRBV7-9 and TRBJ1-1; D not resolved. The CDR3 is 14 residues long. In germline, CDR1 is SEHNR, CDR2 FQNEAQ (reference sequence). CDR3 protein: CASREWTEDTEAFF. The CDR3 bases are TGTGCTTCGCGCGAATGGACGGAGGACACTGAAGCTTTCTTT.

The gene calls are TRBV10-2 and TRBJ2-7, with 7 positions matching TRBD2. CDR1 and CDR2 from the germline V gene are WSHSY and SAAADI. V lost 1 base and J lost 5; bases outside the gene matches: 5. The CDR3 is made up of 14 amino acids. The CDR3 region is CASSEWVGGNEQYF. The CDR3 region has the DNA TGCGCCAGCAGTGAGTGGGTGGGAGGGAACGAGCAGTACTTC.

The DNA of the CDR3 is TGTGCCAGCAGCTTATTTCCAGGAGGGCCCATCGGGGAGCTGTTTTTT. It yields the protein CASSLFPGGPIGELFF. The chain carries TRBV7-9 and TRBJ2-2, with D possibly matching TRBD2 (6 bases). The CDR3 is made up of 16 amino acids. CDR1 and CDR2 from the germline V gene are SEHNR and FQNEAQ (reference sequence). The ends were cut back, 2 bases at V and 7 bases at J, with 17 bases in the middle.

The rearrangement uses TRBV6-5 and TRBJ2-7; TRBD1 matches 9 bases. J lost 1 base, V lost 6 bases, and 7 bases had no gene match. Germline V gene lookup returns CDR1 MNHEY and CDR2 SVGAGI. The CDR3 runs to 15 residues. CDR3 sequence (DNA): TGTGCCAGCAGGATGGGAGACAGGGGGTCCTACGAGCAGTACTTC. Its translation is CASRMGDRGSYEQYF.

This chain uses TRBV30 with TRBJ2-7, with D tentatively TRBD2 (6 bases). The CDR3 has 13 residues. V was pared by 7 bases and J by 0 bases, with 13 bases between. Germline V gene data show CDR1 as GTSNPN and CDR2 as SVGIG (reference sequence). CDR3 nucleotide sequence: TGTGCCTCCGAGGGACTGAGCTCCTACGAGCAGTACTTC. Protein product: CASEGLSSYEQYF. The variable domain in full, with the rest retrieved from reference TRBV30 and TRBJ2-7, is SQTIHQWPATLVQPVGSPLSLECTVEGTSNPNLYWYRQAAGRGLQLLFYSVGIGQISSEVPQNLSASRPQDRQFILSSKKLLLSDSGFYLCASEGLSSYEQYFGPGTRLTVT.

The gene calls are TRBV19 and TRBJ2-3; tentatively, D is TRBD2 (5 bases). CDR3 length: 15 residues. The germline V and J ends were trimmed by 3 bases and 0 bases, with 10 bases remaining between them. CDR1 is LNHDA, CDR2 SQIVND, per germline (reference sequence). CDR3 amino acids: CASSMQDSSTDTQYF. The CDR3 DNA is TGTGCCAGTAGTATGCAGGACTCTAGCACAGATACGCAGTATTTT.

V gene TRBV6-2 or TRBV6-3 combines with J gene TRBJ2-3; D gene unclear. V lost 4 bases and J lost 6, with 5 bases in between. Germline CDR1 MNHEY, CDR2 SVGEGT. The CDR3 loop spans 11 amino acids. DNA of the CDR3: TGTGCCAGCAGTTGGTACGATACGCAGTATTTT. As protein: CASSWYDTQYF.

The chain uses TRBV11-3 and TRBJ2-2, with TRBD1 matching 7 bases. This CDR3 is built from 15 residues. Germline lookup yields CDR1 SGHNT and CDR2 YENEEA. The trim removed 5 bases at V and 4 bases at J, leaving 7 bases unmatched. CDR3 nucleotides: TGTGCCAGCAGCCCCCGACAGGGTGGCACCGGGGAGCTGTTTTTT. It codes for CASSPRQGGTGELFF.

This chain connects TRBV15 to TRBJ1-3, with D unresolved. From germline, CDR1 is LNHNV and CDR2 YYDKDF (reference sequence). This CDR3 spans 13 amino acids. V was clipped by 0 bases and J by 4 bases, with 4 bases between them. Here the CDR3 reads CATSRDPGNTIYF. As DNA, the CDR3 is TGTGCCACCAGCAGAGATCCCGGAAACACCATATATTTT. Supplemented by reference TRBV15 and TRBJ1-3, the full variable domain reads DAMVIQNPRYQVTQFGKPVTLSCSQTLNHNVMYWYQQKSSQAPKLLFHYYDKDFNNEADTPDNFQSRRPNTSFCFLDIRSPGLGDTAMYLCATSRDPGNTIYFGEGSWLTVV.

V and J are TRBV24-1 and TRBJ2-1; D is unclear. Per germline, CDR1 KGHDR and CDR2 SFDVKD. Trimming took off 4 bases at V and 9 bases at J, with 9 bases between the two ends. This CDR3 spans 12 amino acids. CDR3 sequence: CATSDGPAEQFF. CDR3 in DNA: TGTGCCACCAGTGACGGACCGGCTGAGCAGTTCTTC.

This clone has just a few counts. The V gene is TRBV7-2, the J gene TRBJ2-5; D ambiguous. Germline lookup yields CDR1 SGHTA and CDR2 FQGNSA. This CDR3 has 15 amino acids. V was cut by 0 bases and J by 5 bases, with 13 bases left in between. CDR3 region: CASSLASVVGETQYF. The CDR3 coding sequence is TGTGCCAGCAGCTTAGCGTCGGTGGTGGGGGAGACCCAGTACTTC. The variable domain in full, with the rest retrieved from reference TRBV7-2 and TRBJ2-5, is GAGVSQSPSNKVTEKGKDVELRCDPISGHTALYWYRQSLGQGLEFLIYFQGNSAPDKSGLPSDRFSAERTGGSVSTLTIQRTQQEDSAVYLCASSLASVVGETQYFGPGTRLLVL.

This clone was counted only a few times. This chain uses TRBV5-1 with TRBJ2-7, with TRBD2 as a possible D gene (5 bases). The germline CDR1 and CDR2 sequences are SGHRS and YFSETQ. The length of the CDR3 is 16 residues. The ends were cut back, 3 bases at V and 0 bases at J, with 16 bases in the middle. The DNA for the CDR3 is TGCGCCAGCAGCTCCGACTCCCGGGGAGCCTCCTACGAGCAGTACTTC. This sequence encodes CASSSDSRGASYEQYF.

This chain joins TRBV1 and TRBJ1-1. TRBV1 is a pseudogene segment. The CDR3 consists of 18 residues. This chain's CDR3 is CTSSQDDSVRVLNTEAFF. DNA for the CDR3: TGCACCAGCAGCCAAGATGATTCAGTGAGGGTTTTGAACACTGAAGCTTTCTTT.

A few counts support this clone. This chain connects TRBV6-5 to TRBJ1-1, with 7 bases that match TRBD1. The CDR3 length is 13 residues. V dropped 5 bases and J dropped 3; count of bases not matched to a gene: 3. Germline CDR1 and CDR2: MNHEY and SVGAGI. The chain's CDR3 is CASSQQGYTEAFF. In DNA form, the CDR3 reads TGTGCCAGCAGTCAACAGGGGTACACTGAAGCTTTCTTT.